This T cell receptor (beta chain) came from a study of blood T cell repertoires in COVID-19. Study details: The origin of the acute and convalescent COVID-19 samples was the United States, Italy and Spain. The cDNA or gDNA used as material had been derived from T cells, B-cell-depleted T cells, or PBMCs.

CDR3 size: 15 residues. Germline V gene sequence: CDR1 MNHEY, CDR2 SMNVEV (reference sequence). The V segment lost 5 bases and the J segment 0 bases; nucleotides outside the gene matches: 6. Authors' processing steps: Reference gene primer amplification gave estimated nucleated cell counts. Sequencing used immunoSEQ multiplex PCR; TCRdb keeps in-frame clones, though not all of them. V and J calls and clone size are those listed in that table; D and trimming were worked out from the DNA. The repertoire consists of some 180,000 clones, with approximately 80% occurring once and the leading ten covering roughly 6.3%.

The gene calls are TRBV27 and TRBJ1-1, with TRBD1 matching over 7 bases. The sequence was obtained from a human donor in a cohort sampled during active COVID-19. Sequences were obtained from peripheral blood. CDR3 loop: CASSPPTGLNTEAFF. The DNA for the CDR3 is TGTGCCAGCAGTCCGCCGACAGGGCTGAACACTGAAGCTTTCTTT.